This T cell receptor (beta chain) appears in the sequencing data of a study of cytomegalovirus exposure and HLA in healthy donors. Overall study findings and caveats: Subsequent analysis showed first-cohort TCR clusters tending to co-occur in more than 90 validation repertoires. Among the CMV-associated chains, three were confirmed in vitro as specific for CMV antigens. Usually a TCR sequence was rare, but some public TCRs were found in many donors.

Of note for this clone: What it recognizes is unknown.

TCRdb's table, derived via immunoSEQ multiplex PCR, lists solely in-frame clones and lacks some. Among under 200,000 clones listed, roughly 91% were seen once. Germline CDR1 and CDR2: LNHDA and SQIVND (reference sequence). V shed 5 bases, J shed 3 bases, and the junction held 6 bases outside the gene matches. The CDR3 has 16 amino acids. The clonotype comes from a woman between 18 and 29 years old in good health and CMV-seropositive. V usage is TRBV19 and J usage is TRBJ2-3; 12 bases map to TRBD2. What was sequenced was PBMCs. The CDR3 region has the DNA TGTGCCAGTAGTCCCTGGACTAGCGGGGTGACAGATACGCAGTATTTT. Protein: CASSPWTSGVTDTQYF. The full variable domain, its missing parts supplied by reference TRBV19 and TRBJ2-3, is DGGITQSPKYLFRKEGQNVTLSCEQNLNHDAMYWYRQDPGQGLRLIYYSQIVNDFQKGDIAEGYSVSREKKESFPLTVTSAQKNPTAFYLCASSPWTSGVTDTQYFGPGTRLTVL.